This T cell receptor beta chain was identified in a study of shared clonotypes between healthy human individuals. CDR1 and CDR2 from the germline V gene are SGHAT and FQNNGV. Unmatched junction bases numbered 11, after V lost 6 bases and J lost 2 bases. The CDR3 runs to 17 residues. Only in-frame clones appear in the TCRdb table, and some are missing; sequencing was by immunoSEQ multiplex PCR. The sample holds approximately 1.1 million clones, about 80% seen once. On this clone itself: Antigen unknown.

General study findings and limits: Generation probabilities were higher for clonotypes shared across all four sorted-subset donors than for unshared ones.

J is TRBJ2-3 and V is TRBV11-2; 10 positions agree with TRBD2. The clonotype originates from a man aged 18 to 35 in good health. Some clones in this sample may be carry-over from other donors' samples. Sequences were obtained from memory CD4+ T cells from PBMCs. Indicated subset: CD45RA-negative fraction. CDR3 coding DNA: TGTGCCAGCAGTTTCGGAATAGCGGGAGGCTTCACAGATACGCAGTATTTT. It is translated as CASSFGIAGGFTDTQYF. Using reference TRBV11-2 and TRBJ2-3 for the parts outside the CDR3, the full variable domain is EAGVAQSPRYKIIEKRQSVAFWCNPISGHATLYWYQQILGQGPKLLIQFQNNGVVDDSQLPKDRFSAERLKGVDSTLKIQPAKLEDSAVYLCASSFGIAGGFTDTQYFGPGTRLTVL.